This is a list of T cell receptor beta chains from one sample in a study of tumor-infiltrating lymphocytes in primary liver carcinoma. In TCRdb, the multiplex PCR reads were re-called with MiXCR into one record per CDR3 protein. The table has about 23,000 distinct CDR3 sequences, roughly three quarters seen once; the top ten hold less than 40%. Sequencing input: liver tumor tissue from sampling region 5. These receptors all stem from a woman aged 25-40 years with primary liver carcinoma and hepatitis B virus infection. CDR3s include the opening cysteine and the closing phenylalanine or tryptophan. The D gene is left open where the match is weak. Clone size is given for some rows only: seen once, a few or many times, or a class if the clone is expanded.

size	D	V	CDR3
-	-	TRBV6-7	CASSYSSTEVPARAKNIQYF
-	-	TRBV6-5	CASSYCTGVGSGTGELFF
-	TRBD1	TRBV12-3/TRBV12-4	CATSFRTGGTLVTQYF
many	-	TRBV11-2	CASSLSELASQYF
-	-	TRBV28	CASSQAGQIYGYTF
-	-	TRBV11-2	CASNLARFANTGELFF
-	TRBD2	TRBV11-2	CANSSTRNGRSGELFF
-	-	TRBV11-1	CVRSSGYRREQYF
medium-sized	-	TRBV5-4	CASSPYQGMYEQYF
-	TRBD2	TRBV12-3/TRBV12-4	CASILSKASGLEQFF
-	-	TRBV5-6	CTSSLAPRVTGELSF
-	-	TRBV6-5	CASSYKDSSSYDHYF
-	-	TRBV7-8	CASRPGVVAGLADNEQFF
many	TRBD1	TRBV2	CASKGTGEYEQYF
-	-	TRBV7-8	CTSSLDARQYEQYF
once	-	TRBV10-2	CASSESNAGNEPFF
-	-	TRBV7-8	CASSLRAEGPRDTQYF
medium-sized	TRBD2	TRBV29-1	CSVISGRWATDTQYF